These 32 T cell receptor beta chains were all obtained from the same sample, sequenced in a study of vaccination and CD4 T cells after COVID-19. Their target antigens are unknown. The Oncomine TCR Beta short-read assay sequenced DNA from cultured CD4+ T cells. TCRdb passed the PCR reads through MiXCR, listing each CDR3 protein once. Of around 15,000 distinct CDR3 sequences listed, roughly three fifths are singletons. Treatment defined: approximately 9-day PBMC culture with coronavirus spike peptide pools or control peptides (ViraFEST assay). The specimen sequenced was CD4+ T cells from blood, cultured in vitro. The receptors derive from a human donor who had recovered from COVID-19.

The chain couples TRBV6-1 to TRBJ1-5; 8 nucleotides align to TRBD1. The CDR3 has 14 amino acids. V shed 6 bases and J 3 bases; nucleotides not matched to a gene: 4. Germline lookup yields CDR1 MNHNS and CDR2 SASEGT. DNA of the CDR3: TGTGCCAGCAGAGGACAGGGCTCCAATCAGCCCCAGCATTTT. It encodes CASRGQGSNQPQHF.

The rearrangement joins TRBV6-1 to TRBJ2-3, with 9 bases that match TRBD1. The germline gives CDR1 MNHNS, CDR2 SASEGT. The CDR3 consists of 15 residues. Trimming removed 5 bases from V and 4 bases from J; junction bases left unmatched: 7. CDR3 protein: CASSPGQGTSDTQYF. CDR3 DNA sequence: TGTGCCAGCAGTCCGGGACAGGGAACCTCAGATACGCAGTATTTT.

The chain carries TRBV23-1 and TRBJ1-6; D is unclear. TRBV23-1 is recorded as an ORF, its role being uncertain. Trimming stripped 8 bases from V and 0 bases from J, with 11 bases between. The CDR3 consists of 15 residues. The CDR3, as DNA: TGCGCCAGCCCGGATAACAGCTCCTATAATTCACCCCTCCACTTT. Protein sequence: CASPDNSSYNSPLHF.

Points on this clonotype: A junction end diverges from the germline sequence, so it may reflect a read error. The chain combines TRBV24-1 with TRBJ2-3, with 11 bases matching TRBD2. Germline lookup yields CDR1 KGHDR and CDR2 SFDVKD. CDR3 size: 15 residues. The CDR3 sequence is CATALSGGDTDAQYF. DNA of the CDR3: TGTGCCACAGCCCTTAGCGGGGGGGACACAGATGCGCAGTATTTT.

The J gene is TRBJ1-2, the V gene TRBV20-1, with TRBD1 matching 10 bases. The CDR3 runs 15 residues. The junction had 14 bases not matched to a gene; V was cut back by 5 bases and J by 8 bases. Per the germline V gene, CDR1 is DFQATT and CDR2 is SNEGSKA (reference sequence). DNA of the CDR3: TGCAGTGCTCGACCCGGGACAGGGGCTCGGAGAGGCTACACCTTC. This sequence encodes CSARPGTGARRGYTF.

V and J are TRBV6-2 or TRBV6-3 and TRBJ1-5; D is possibly TRBD1 (5 bases). This CDR3 spans 15 amino acids. Trimming cost V 4 bases and J 0 bases, with 10 bases left between them. CDR1 MNHEY and CDR2 SVGEGT come from the germline V gene. The CDR3 DNA follows: TGTGCCAGCAGTTTTGGGGGTTATAGCAATCAGCCCCAGCATTTT. Protein: CASSFGGYSNQPQHF.

The chain links TRBV6-1 to TRBJ2-7, with 11 bases that match TRBD1. CDR3 length: 16 residues. Germline V CDR1 and CDR2: MNHNS, SASEGT. The junction had 10 bases not matched to a gene; V was cut back by 7 bases and J by 2 bases. CDR3 region: CASIPGQGVPPYEQYF. The CDR3, as DNA: TGTGCCAGCATCCCGGGACAGGGGGTCCCTCCCTACGAGCAGTACTTC.

This clonotype has a handful of counts. The rearrangement joins TRBV4-1 to TRBJ2-7, with D possibly being TRBD1 (6 bases). Germline V gene lookup returns CDR1 MGHRA and CDR2 YSYEKL. The CDR3 spans 13 residues. Trimming shortened V by 4 bases and J by 4 bases, and 11 bases separated the two germline ends. The CDR3 DNA reads as TGCGCCAGCAGCCTCGACAGGCTATACGAGCAGTACTTC. This encodes CASSLDRLYEQYF.

J is TRBJ1-3 and V is TRBV6-1; no clear D. Trimming took off 6 bases at V and 2 bases at J, with 14 bases between the two ends. Germline V CDR1 and CDR2: MNHNS, SASEGT. The CDR3 sequence is 15 residues long. The CDR3 is CASSLAGWTGNTIYF. The CDR3 DNA follows: TGTGCCAGCAGCCTCGCGGGGTGGACTGGAAACACCATATATTTT.

The chain links TRBV18 to TRBJ1-6; D is unclear. There are 17 residues in the CDR3. Trimming cost V 5 bases and J 0 bases, with 14 bases left between them. CDR1 is KGHSH, CDR2 LQKENI, per germline. The CDR3 sequence: CASSAYPGSSYNSPLHF. CDR3 DNA sequence: TGTGCCAGCTCAGCCTACCCCGGTAGCTCCTATAATTCACCCCTCCACTTT.

The J gene is TRBJ1-5, the V gene TRBV20-1, with TRBD1 as a possible D gene (6 bases). Trimming left V 6 bases short and J 2 bases short, with 14 bases between. CDR3 length: 14 residues. Germline CDR1 DFQATT, CDR2 SNEGSKA (reference sequence). The CDR3 protein is CSAGGHGGNQPQHF. DNA of the CDR3: TGCAGTGCCGGGGGGCACGGAGGCAATCAGCCCCAGCATTTT.

The V call is TRBV6-1, the J call TRBJ1-2, with a weak D call TRBD1 (5 bases). This CDR3 is 15 amino acids long. Germline V gene lookup returns CDR1 MNHNS and CDR2 SASEGT. Trimming took off 0 bases at V and 5 bases at J, with 13 bases between the two ends. The chain's CDR3 is CASSEATGGNYGYTF. CDR3 bases: TGTGCCAGCAGTGAAGCGACGGGGGGGAATTATGGCTACACCTTC.

This chain links TRBV7-3 with TRBJ1-6; D is possibly TRBD1 (6 bases). The CDR3 is made up of 13 amino acids. Trimming took off 5 bases at V and 6 bases at J, with 8 bases between the two ends. The V gene's germline CDR1 is SGHTA and CDR2 FQGTGA. The CDR3 reads CASSKGGNSPLHF. As DNA, the CDR3 is TGTGCCAGCAGCAAAGGGGGTAATTCACCCCTCCACTTT. Together with reference TRBV7-3 and TRBJ1-6, the CDR3 gives the full variable domain: GAGVSQTPSNKVTEKGKYVELRCDPISGHTALYWYRQSLGQGPEFLIYFQGTGAADDSGLPNDRFFAVRPEGSVSTLKIQRTERGDSAVYLCASSKGGNSPLHFGNGTRLTVT.

The rearrangement uses TRBV10-3 and TRBJ1-2, with a weak D call TRBD1 (5 bases). This CDR3 comprises 13 residues. Germline V gives CDR1 ENHRY, CDR2 SYGVKD. V dropped 8 bases and J dropped 3 bases, with 13 bases sitting between them. CDR3 region: CAIYRQFDYGYTF. CDR3 DNA sequence: TGTGCCATCTATCGACAGTTCGACTATGGCTACACCTTC.

This chain links TRBV20-1 with TRBJ2-7, with a tentative D call TRBD1 (6 bases). The germline gives CDR1 DFQATT, CDR2 SNEGSKA (reference sequence). The CDR3 covers 15 residues. V lost 3 bases and J 0 bases, leaving 15 bases between the germline ends. CDR3 amino acids: CSARYRDTSSYEQYF. Here the CDR3 DNA reads TGCAGTGCTAGGTACCGGGACACCAGCTCCTACGAGCAGTACTTC.

J is TRBJ1-5 and V is TRBV5-1; D perhaps matches TRBD1 (5 bases). The germline V gene has CDR1 SGHRS and CDR2 YFSETQ. The CDR3 spans 13 residues. Trimming removed 2 bases from V and 7 bases from J, with 10 bases in between. CDR3 residues: CASSLGQGQPQHF. For the CDR3, the DNA is TGCGCCAGCAGCTTAGGGCAGGGCCAGCCCCAGCATTTT.

The V gene is TRBV6-2 or TRBV6-3, the J gene TRBJ2-5; D gene unclear. Deletions cut 0 bases from V and 5 bases from J, with 1 base between. This CDR3 has 11 residues. Per the germline V gene, CDR1 is MNHEY and CDR2 is SVGEGT. CDR3: CASSYSETQYF. CDR3 DNA sequence: TGTGCCAGCAGTTACTCGGAGACCCAGTACTTC.

The genes are TRBV12-3 or TRBV12-4 and TRBJ2-3; 9 bases align to TRBD2. This CDR3 is 15 amino acids long. The V segment lost 7 bases and the J segment 0 bases; nucleotides outside the gene matches: 5. The CDR3 loop reads CASNIAGVSTDTQYF. CDR3 sequence (DNA): TGTGCCAGCAACATAGCGGGGGTTAGCACAGATACGCAGTATTTT.

The chain employs TRBV19 and TRBJ2-2, with D perhaps matching TRBD1 or TRBD2 (5 bases each). The ends were cut back, 1 base at V and 8 bases at J, with 17 bases in the middle. The CDR3 sequence is 16 residues long. Germline V CDR1 and CDR2: LNHDA, SQIVND (reference sequence). CDR3 in amino acids: CASSIGRSGPRGELFF. The CDR3 DNA reads TGTGCCAGTAGTATAGGTCGATCGGGACCGAGAGGGGAGCTGTTTTTT. Using reference TRBV19 and TRBJ2-2 for the parts outside the CDR3, the full variable domain is DGGITQSPKYLFRKEGQNVTLSCEQNLNHDAMYWYRQDPGQGLRLIYYSQIVNDFQKGDIAEGYSVSREKKESFPLTVTSAQKNPTAFYLCASSIGRSGPRGELFFGEGSRLTVL.

CDR3 region: CASSPQADQSTDTQYF. CDR3 in DNA: TGTGCCAGCTCACCACAAGCGGACCAAAGCACAGATACGCAGTATTTT. The chain links TRBV18 to TRBJ2-3, with D perhaps TRBD2 (5 bases). V lost 1 base to trimming and J lost 0 bases, with 11 bases between them. CDR1 and CDR2 (germline): KGHSH, LQKENI. The CDR3 is 16 amino acids.

This clonotype was recorded a few times. The CDR3: CSAPAQLAVQETQYF. In DNA, the CDR3 is TGCAGTGCCCCGGCACAGCTAGCGGTACAAGAGACCCAGTACTTC. The chain carries TRBV20-1 and TRBJ2-5, with TRBD2 matching over 7 bases. This CDR3 is built from 15 residues. CDR1 is DFQATT, CDR2 SNEGSKA, per germline (reference sequence). With V trimmed by 6 bases and J by 2 bases, 12 bases remained unmatched.

This clonotype was found a few times. V is TRBV24-1 and J is TRBJ1-5; D gene uncertain. The CDR3 length is 13 residues. Looked up from germline, CDR1 is KGHDR and CDR2 is SFDVKD. The V gene lost 2 bases and the J gene lost 0 bases, with 1 base spanning the gap. The CDR3 sequence: CATSDYSNQPQHF. Written as DNA, the CDR3 is TGTGCCACCAGTGATTATAGCAATCAGCCCCAGCATTTT.

The J gene is TRBJ2-7, the V gene TRBV7-9; D remains ambiguous. The CDR3 length is 14 residues. CDR1 and CDR2 (germline): SEHNR, FQNEAQ (reference sequence). The V and J ends lost 5 bases and 2 bases respectively, with 13 bases between them. The CDR3 sequence is CASSPSPSAYEQYF. The CDR3 bases are TGTGCCAGCAGCCCCTCTCCGTCTGCCTACGAGCAGTACTTC.

J is TRBJ2-2 and V is TRBV5-4; D call uncertain. V shed 0 bases and J shed 4 bases, with 10 bases lying between them. This CDR3 has 15 residues. Germline CDR1 SGHNT, CDR2 YYREEE (reference sequence). The CDR3 coding sequence is TGTGCCAGCAGCTTGGGGCAGGCGGCCACCGGGGAGCTGTTTTTT. This encodes CASSLGQAATGELFF.

This clonotype has only a few counts. This chain uses TRBV12-3 or TRBV12-4 with TRBJ2-7; TRBD2 aligns across 9 bases. After removal of 3 bases from V and 3 bases from J, the junction contained 6 bases not matched to a gene. CDR3 length: 15 residues. The CDR3: CASSLLASGNYEQYF. CDR3 in DNA: TGTGCCAGCAGTTTGTTGGCTAGCGGGAACTACGAGCAGTACTTC.

The rearrangement links TRBV5-4 to TRBJ2-4; D possibly matches TRBD1 or TRBD2 (5 bases each). Germline CDR1 is SGHNT and CDR2 is YYREEE (reference sequence). CDR3 length: 17 amino acids. Deletions cut 0 bases from V and 4 bases from J, with 17 bases between. The CDR3 loop is CASSLAGAGQSKNIQYF. The CDR3 region has the DNA TGTGCCAGCAGCTTGGCCGGGGCAGGGCAGTCTAAAAACATTCAGTACTTC.

This clonotype was picked up a small number of times. The chain is built from TRBV6-1 and TRBJ1-5; TRBD1 is a possible D gene (5 bases). CDR3 length: 15 residues. Germline V lookup: CDR1 MNHNS, CDR2 SASEGT. With 5 bases removed from V and 4 bases from J, the gap between germline ends came to 15 bases. In DNA form, the CDR3 reads TGTGCCAGCAGTCAAGGAGGGGTGGGGAATCAGCCCCAGCATTTT. Translating it yields CASSQGGVGNQPQHF.

V gene TRBV6-5 combines with J gene TRBJ2-4; no clear D. The CDR3 extends over 12 amino acids. Trimming removed 4 bases at V and 8 bases at J, with 9 bases between. Germline V CDR1 and CDR2: MNHEY, SVGAGI. For the CDR3, the DNA is TGTGCCAGCAGTTCGGGCAAGGACATTCAGTACTTC. It codes for CASSSGKDIQYF.

This chain links TRBV20-1 with TRBJ2-2; 16 bases agree with TRBD2. This CDR3 spans 18 amino acids. V lost 1 base, J lost 6 bases, and 8 bases stayed unmatched. Germline V lookup: CDR1 DFQATT, CDR2 SNEGSKA (reference sequence). CDR3 loop: CSARVPGLAGGPAGELFF. DNA for the CDR3: TGCAGTGCTAGAGTCCCGGGACTAGCGGGGGGGCCAGCCGGGGAGCTGTTTTTT.

The table lists this clonotype with a few counts. The J gene is TRBJ2-1, the V gene TRBV5-4; possible D gene TRBD1, 7 bases. Germline V gene sequence: CDR1 SGHNT, CDR2 YYREEE (reference sequence). The CDR3 contains 13 residues. Trimming stripped 4 bases from V and 8 bases from J, with 13 bases between. This chain's CDR3 is CASSPTGEDEQFF. CDR3 nucleotide sequence: TGTGCCAGCAGCCCAACAGGGGAGGATGAGCAGTTCTTC.

This clonotype was seen a single time. The chain has TRBV20-1 and TRBJ1-4; D is undetermined. V was clipped by 0 bases and J by 0 bases, with 11 bases between them. There are 16 residues in the CDR3. The germline V gene has CDR1 DFQATT and CDR2 SNEGSKA (reference sequence). CDR3 sequence: CSARDPLQTTNEKLFF. The CDR3 DNA reads TGCAGTGCTAGAGACCCTTTACAGACAACTAATGAAAAACTGTTTTTT.

This sequence joins TRBV11-2 and TRBJ2-2; weak D call: TRBD2 (5 bases). V lost 5 bases to trimming and J lost 4 bases, with 11 bases between them. The CDR3 consists of 14 residues. Germline V gene lookup returns CDR1 SGHAT and CDR2 FQNNGV. The CDR3 protein is CASSIGLSTGELFF. CDR3 sequence (DNA): TGTGCCAGCAGCATCGGACTTAGCACCGGGGAGCTGTTTTTT.